These 31 T cell receptor beta chains share one sample of origin, sequenced in a study of T cells in Graves' hyperthyroidism and ophthalmopathy. RNA transcripts served as the template for amplifying TCR beta CDR3 regions. The study used the HTBI primer set for a first-round RT-PCR of the TCR CDR3. TCRdb analysed the multiplex PCR reads with MiXCR anew, one entry per CDR3 protein. The sample contains about 480,000 distinct CDR3 sequences, approximately 14% of which appear only once. Sequenced material: blood. The source of these receptors is a woman younger than 30 with Graves' hyperthyroidism.

This clonotype was observed many times. This chain links TRBV5-1 with TRBJ2-7, with D possibly TRBD2 on 6 matching bases. V was pared by 5 bases and J by 3 bases, with 12 bases between. CDR1 is SGHRS and CDR2 is YFSETQ in the germline V gene. The CDR3 extends over 13 amino acids. CDR3 nucleotides: TGCGCCAGCAGGCGGGACGAACTCTACGAGCAGTACTTC. This gives the protein CASRRDELYEQYF.

The table lists this clonotype with many counts. V gene TRBV16 combines with J gene TRBJ2-1, with 7 nucleotides matching TRBD2. This CDR3 contains 15 residues. Germline CDR1 and CDR2: KGHSY and FQNENV. J gave up 6 bases and V 5 bases, and 10 bases lay outside the gene matches. The CDR3 nucleotides read TGTGCCAGCAGCGAGACTAGCCTATCGGTCAATGAGCAGTTCTTC. Its protein is CASSETSLSVNEQFF.

This clonotype has only a few counts. Here the CDR3 DNA reads TGTGCCAGCAGCCAAGGGCAAACTGAGCAGTTCTTC. Translated: CASSQGQTEQFF. The genes are TRBV4-2 and TRBJ2-1, with D uncertain. The CDR3 is 12 amino acids. The germline V gene encodes CDR1 LGHNA and CDR2 YNFKEQ. The ends were cut back, 1 base at V and 9 bases at J, with 7 bases in the middle.

The V and J genes are TRBV11-1 and TRBJ2-1, with 8 bases aligning to TRBD2. The CDR3 is 17 amino acids. V lost 5 bases and J lost 9; bases outside the gene matches: 18. From germline, CDR1 is SGHAT and CDR2 FQDESV (reference sequence). Here the CDR3 DNA reads TGTGCCAGCAGCCCATTGGGCCCCAGCGGGAGCAGTGGTGAGCAGTTCTTC. Translating it yields CASSPLGPSGSSGEQFF.

This clonotype occurred a few times. This may stem from a read error, because a much larger clone lies one nucleotide away. The chain couples TRBV11-2 to TRBJ2-1, with TRBD2 as a possible D gene (6 bases). The CDR3 length is 12 residues. Per germline, CDR1 SGHAT and CDR2 FQNNGV. The CDR3 nucleotides are TGTGCCAGCAGCCAGGAGGGCAATGAGCAGTCCTTC. Protein: CASSQEGNEQSF.

In regard to this clonotype: A much larger clone sits a single nucleotide away, making a read error possible. This chain uses TRBV28 with TRBJ2-7; 9 bases are shared with TRBD1. The CDR3 loop spans 13 amino acids. The V gene end was trimmed by 6 bases and the J gene end by 5 bases; junction bases not matched to a gene: 5. CDR1 and CDR2 from the germline V gene are MDHEN and SYDVKM. The CDR3 is CASSQTGGNEQYV. The CDR3 coding sequence is TGTGCCAGCAGCCAAACAGGGGGCAACGAGCAGTACGTC.

This clonotype was recorded at least ten times. The V gene is TRBV12-3 or TRBV12-4, the J gene TRBJ2-1; D is unclear. V lost 3 bases and J lost 6, with 9 bases in between. The CDR3 length is 13 residues. DNA for the CDR3: TGTGCCAGCAGTTTCTTTGGGCGCAATGAGCAGTTCTTC. It yields the protein CASSFFGRNEQFF.

This clonotype was counted at least ten times. J is TRBJ2-1 and V is TRBV9; D is possibly TRBD1 or TRBD2 (5 bases each). Germline lookup yields CDR1 SGDLS and CDR2 YYNGEE. Trimming pared 7 bases from V and 3 bases from J, leaving 14 bases between. CDR3 size: 14 residues. CDR3 protein: CASGTVDIYNEQFF. Written as DNA, the CDR3 is TGTGCCAGCGGGACCGTTGACATCTACAATGAGCAGTTCTTC.

This clonotype has a count of ten or more. CDR3 in amino acids: CASSPTTGYEAFF. The CDR3 DNA is TGTGCCAGCTCACCAACCACAGGCTATGAAGCTTTCTTT. The genes are TRBV18 and TRBJ1-1; tentative D call: TRBD1 (5 bases). The germline V gene has CDR1 KGHSH and CDR2 LQKENI. CDR3 length: 13 residues. V was trimmed by 2 bases and J by 7 bases, leaving 11 bases between them.

This clonotype was seen a few times. This chain connects TRBV6-4 to TRBJ2-1, with 13 bases matching TRBD2. With V trimmed by 2 bases and J by 8 bases, 6 bases remained unmatched. This CDR3 is built from 16 residues. Germline values: CDR1 MRHNA, CDR2 SNTAGT. The CDR3 DNA reads as TGTGCCAGCAGTGACCCCGGACTAGCGGGAGTCGATGAGCAGTTCTTC. The encoded protein is CASSDPGLAGVDEQFF.

At least ten counts were recorded for this clonotype. V and J are TRBV20-1 and TRBJ2-1; TRBD2 agrees at 11 bases. CDR3 length: 14 amino acids. Germline trimming cut 5 bases from V and 4 bases from J; bases unmatched to any gene: 4. Germline CDR1 DFQATT, CDR2 SNEGSKA (reference sequence). The DNA of the CDR3 is TGCAGTGCTCCCGGGACTAGCGGTTACAATGAGCAGTTCTTC. Encoded protein: CSAPGTSGYNEQFF.

In this sample, this clonotype turned up many times. The genes are TRBV6-6 and TRBJ2-5; TRBD1 matches 8 bases. The CDR3 extends over 14 amino acids. Germline V gives CDR1 MNHNY, CDR2 SVGAGI (reference sequence). The trim removed 2 bases at V and 2 bases at J, leaving 1 base unmatched. This chain's CDR3 is CASSYRDRQETQYF. In DNA form, the CDR3 reads TGTGCCAGCAGTTACCGGGACAGGCAAGAGACCCAGTACTTC.

This clonotype has more than one count but fewer than ten. The chain is built from TRBV5-1 and TRBJ2-1; no reliable D call. Germline V gene lookup returns CDR1 SGHRS and CDR2 YFSETQ. Trimming took 3 bases from V and 8 from J, leaving 18 bases between them. CDR3 length: 15 residues. For the CDR3, the DNA is TGCGCCAGCAGCTCTCGACAAGAACTCCTCTATGAGCAGTTCTTC. The encoded protein is CASSSRQELLYEQFF.

This clonotype was detected ten times or more. CDR3 in DNA: TGTGCCAGCCTGAAAGGGCGAGCGCAGTTCTTC. Translated: CASLKGRAQFF. This sequence joins TRBV2 and TRBJ2-1; D is unclear. There are 11 residues in the CDR3. With 8 bases removed from V and 12 bases from J, the gap between germline ends came to 14 bases. The germline CDR1 and CDR2 sequences are SNHLY and FYNNEI.

Many counts were recorded for this clonotype. This rearrangement joins TRBV27 to TRBJ2-2, with D perhaps matching TRBD2 (5 bases). V lost 2 bases and J lost 0, with 10 bases in between. The germline V gene encodes CDR1 MNHEY and CDR2 SMNVEV (reference sequence). This CDR3 has 16 amino acids. The CDR3 is CASSLQAVTNTGELFF. The CDR3 DNA is TGTGCCAGCAGTTTACAAGCGGTAACGAACACCGGGGAGCTGTTTTTT.

Points on this clonotype: Just one base apart from a much larger clone, this may be a read error. The V call is TRBV27, the J call TRBJ2-1; 10 bases agree with TRBD1. Germline-derived CDR1 and CDR2 are MNHEY and SMNVEV (reference sequence). V lost 9 bases, J lost 7 bases, and 15 bases stayed unmatched. The CDR3 runs 16 residues. The CDR3 loop reads CARSQDGTGAQNEQFF. The CDR3 DNA reads TGTGCCAGAAGCCAAGATGGGACAGGGGCGCAGAATGAGCAGTTCTTC.

The chain has TRBV3-1 and TRBJ1-2; 8 bases align to TRBD1. The germline V gene encodes CDR1 LGHDT and CDR2 YNNKEL (reference sequence). The V and J ends lost 4 bases and 7 bases, in that order; junction bases with no gene match: 11. This CDR3 has 15 amino acids. CDR3 sequence: CASSLRTGSSGGYTF. The CDR3 DNA reads as TGTGCCAGCAGCCTTAGGACAGGGTCGTCCGGTGGCTACACCTTC.

This chain joins TRBV4-2 and TRBJ1-2; TRBD1 might be the D (5 bases). The CDR3 sequence is 15 residues long. Trimming left V 0 bases short and J 8 bases short, with 16 bases between. Per the germline V gene, CDR1 is LGHNA and CDR2 is YNFKEQ. As DNA, the CDR3 is TGTGCCAGCAGCCAAGATATAGGGGCCCGGGTCGGCTACACCTTC. It codes for CASSQDIGARVGYTF.

This clonotype has a count of ten or more. J is TRBJ2-1 and V is TRBV3-1, with D perhaps given as TRBD1 or TRBD2 (5 bases each). V lost 0 bases and J lost 3, with 9 bases in between. The CDR3 runs to 15 residues. Per germline, CDR1 LGHDT and CDR2 YNNKEL (reference sequence). Here the CDR3 reads CASSQEGTVYNEQFF. Here the CDR3 DNA reads TGTGCCAGCAGCCAAGAGGGGACCGTCTACAATGAGCAGTTCTTC.

This clonotype was counted many times. The rearrangement joins TRBV29-1 to TRBJ2-7; D is uncertain. Trimming shortened V by 1 base and J by 0 bases, and 10 bases separated the two germline ends. The CDR3 runs 14 residues. Germline V gives CDR1 SQVTM, CDR2 ANQGSEA. In nucleotides, the CDR3 is TGCAGCGTTGAAGTGGGCCCGAGCTCCTACGAGCAGTACGTC. Amino acid sequence: CSVEVGPSSYEQYV.

This clonotype was found many times. This chain uses TRBV5-1 with TRBJ2-7; D gene ambiguous. V was pared by 4 bases and J by 3 bases, with 14 bases between. The CDR3 is made up of 14 amino acids. Per the germline V gene, CDR1 is SGHRS and CDR2 is YFSETQ. This CDR3 reads CASSPPSRDYEQYF. DNA for the CDR3: TGCGCCAGCAGCCCCCCCAGTAGAGACTACGAGCAGTACTTC.

The chain employs TRBV7-7 and TRBJ2-1; 11 bases match TRBD2. V was clipped by 5 bases and J by 5 bases; unmatched bases: 8. Germline assignment: CDR1 SSHAT and CDR2 FNYEAQ (reference sequence). The CDR3 contains 16 residues. This chain's CDR3 is CASSLLAGDGHNEQFF. CDR3 in DNA: TGTGCCAGCAGCCTACTAGCGGGAGACGGGCACAATGAGCAGTTCTTC.

This clonotype was detected many times. The chain carries TRBV28 and TRBJ1-2; no definite D call. The CDR3 length is 15 residues. V was trimmed by 6 bases and J by 4 bases, leaving 18 bases between them. Germline V gives CDR1 MDHEN, CDR2 SYDVKM. CDR3 DNA sequence: TGTGCCAGCAGCCAGTATATAGGGTTTGGCTATGGCTACACCTTC. Translating it yields CASSQYIGFGYGYTF.

Many counts were recorded for this clonotype. J is TRBJ1-3 and V is TRBV15; D might be TRBD1 (5 bases). From germline, CDR1 is LNHNV and CDR2 YYDKDF (reference sequence). The CDR3 loop spans 14 amino acids. V lost 4 bases and J lost 0, with 7 bases in between. CDR3 protein: CATSTDSSGNTIYF. The CDR3 DNA reads as TGTGCCACCAGCACAGACAGCTCTGGAAACACCATATATTTT.

This sequence joins TRBV12-5 and TRBJ1-6, with D unclear. There are 11 residues in the CDR3. V lost 1 base to trimming and J lost 10 bases, with 2 bases between them. The germline CDR1 and CDR2 sequences are LGHNT and FRNRAP. The chain's CDR3 is CASGLESPLHF. The CDR3 coding sequence is TGTGCTAGTGGTTTGGAATCACCCCTCCACTTT.

This clonotype has ten or more counts. This sequence joins TRBV13 and TRBJ2-3; D not certain. The CDR3 has 14 amino acids. The germline CDR1 and CDR2 sequences are PRHDT and FYEKMQ (reference sequence). V lost 5 bases and J 0 bases, leaving 9 bases between the germline ends. The CDR3 spells CASSPTGSTDTQYF. The CDR3 DNA is TGTGCCAGCAGCCCCACCGGGAGCACAGATACGCAGTATTTT.

The chain couples TRBV19 to TRBJ2-7; 9 bases are a match to TRBD2. CDR1 is LNHDA, CDR2 SQIVND, per germline (reference sequence). The junction had 14 bases not matched to a gene; V was cut back by 5 bases and J by 0 bases. The CDR3 runs to 18 residues. The CDR3 DNA is TGTGCCAGTAGTCCACGGGCCGGGCTAGCGGGGATCTCCTACGAGCAGTACGTC. Translation gives CASSPRAGLAGISYEQYV.

V gene TRBV10-3 combines with J gene TRBJ1-1; 7 bases match TRBD1. Germline V gene sequence: CDR1 ENHRY, CDR2 SYGVKD. V was clipped by 8 bases and J by 3 bases; unmatched bases: 9. The CDR3 totals 14 residues. The CDR3 DNA sequence: TGTGCCATCTGCCCGGGACAGCCCGACACTGAAGCTTTCTTT. Translation gives CAICPGQPDTEAFF.

This clonotype has ten or more counts. The chain links TRBV3-1 to TRBJ2-1; D remains unclear. Germline CDR1 LGHDT, CDR2 YNNKEL (reference sequence). The CDR3 totals 15 residues. Deletions cut 0 bases from V and 5 bases from J, with 11 bases between. CDR3 bases: TGTGCCAGCAGCCAAGATCGCCTCGCCCACAATGAGCAGTTCTTC. Translation gives CASSQDRLAHNEQFF.

This clonotype was detected many times. The chain has TRBV10-3 and TRBJ1-1; TRBD1 is a possible D gene (5 bases). Trimming removed 8 bases from V and 3 bases from J, with 13 bases in between. Germline loops: CDR1 ENHRY, CDR2 SYGVKD. The CDR3 runs to 13 residues. The CDR3 here is CAIGAGWDTEAFF. The CDR3 DNA sequence: TGTGCCATCGGAGCAGGGTGGGACACTGAAGCTTTCTTT.

The V and J genes are TRBV11-2 and TRBJ1-1; 7 bases are a match to TRBD1. From germline, CDR1 is SGHAT and CDR2 FQNNGV. This CDR3 region has 14 residues. V lost 1 base to trimming and J lost 5 bases; unmatched junction nucleotides: 4. The CDR3 sequence: CASSLGNRGTEAFF. The CDR3 region has the DNA TGTGCCAGCAGCTTAGGGAACAGGGGAACTGAAGCTTTCTTT. Looking up the rest from reference TRBV11-2 and TRBJ1-1 gives the full variable domain: EAGVAQSPRYKIIEKRQSVAFWCNPISGHATLYWYQQILGQGPKLLIQFQNNGVVDDSQLPKDRFSAERLKGVDSTLKIQPAKLEDSAVYLCASSLGNRGTEAFFGQGTRLTVV.